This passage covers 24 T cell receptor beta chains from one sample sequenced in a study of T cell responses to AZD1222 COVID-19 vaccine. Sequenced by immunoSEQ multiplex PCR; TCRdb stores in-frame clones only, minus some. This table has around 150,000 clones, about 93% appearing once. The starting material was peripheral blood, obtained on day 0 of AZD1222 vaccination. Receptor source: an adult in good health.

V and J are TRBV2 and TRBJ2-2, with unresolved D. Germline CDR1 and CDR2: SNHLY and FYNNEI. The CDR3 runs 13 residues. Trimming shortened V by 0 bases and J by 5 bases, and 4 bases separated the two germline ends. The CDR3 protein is CASSEAQTGELFF. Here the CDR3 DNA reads TGTGCCAGCAGTGAAGCGCAGACCGGGGAGCTGTTTTTT.

For the CDR3, the DNA is TGTGCCAGCAGCCCTTTAGCGACACAAGAGACCCAGTACTTC. It encodes CASSPLATQETQYF. J is TRBJ2-5 and V is TRBV7-2, with D perhaps TRBD2 (5 bases). Per germline, CDR1 SGHTA and CDR2 FQGNSA. V shed 5 bases and J shed 2 bases, with 12 bases lying between them. CDR3 size: 14 residues.

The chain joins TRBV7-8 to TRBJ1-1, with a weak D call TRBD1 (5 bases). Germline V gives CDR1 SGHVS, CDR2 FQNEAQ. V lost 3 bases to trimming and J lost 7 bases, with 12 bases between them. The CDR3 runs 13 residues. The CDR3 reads CASSFWGANEAFF. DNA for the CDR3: TGTGCCAGCAGCTTTTGGGGCGCGAATGAAGCTTTCTTT.

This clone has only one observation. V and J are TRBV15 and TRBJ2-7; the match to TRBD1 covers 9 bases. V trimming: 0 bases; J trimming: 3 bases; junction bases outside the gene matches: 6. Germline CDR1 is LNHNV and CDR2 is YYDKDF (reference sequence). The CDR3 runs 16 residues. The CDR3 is CATSREVGQGLYEQYV. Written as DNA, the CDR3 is TGTGCCACCAGCAGAGAAGTCGGACAGGGGCTCTACGAGCAGTACGTC.

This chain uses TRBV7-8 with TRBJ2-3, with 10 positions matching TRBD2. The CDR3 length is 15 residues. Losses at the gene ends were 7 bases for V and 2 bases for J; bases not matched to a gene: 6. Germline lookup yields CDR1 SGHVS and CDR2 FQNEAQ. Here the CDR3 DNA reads TGTGCCAGCACCCGAGCGGGGGGGCCCACAGATACGCAGTATTTT. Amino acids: CASTRAGGPTDTQYF.

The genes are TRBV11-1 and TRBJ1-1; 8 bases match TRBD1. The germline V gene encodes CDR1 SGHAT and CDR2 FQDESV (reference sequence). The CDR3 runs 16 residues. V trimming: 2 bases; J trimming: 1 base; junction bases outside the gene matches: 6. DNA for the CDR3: TGTGCCAGCAGCTTAAGAACCCAGGGGGCGAACACTGAAGCTTTCTTT. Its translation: CASSLRTQGANTEAFF.

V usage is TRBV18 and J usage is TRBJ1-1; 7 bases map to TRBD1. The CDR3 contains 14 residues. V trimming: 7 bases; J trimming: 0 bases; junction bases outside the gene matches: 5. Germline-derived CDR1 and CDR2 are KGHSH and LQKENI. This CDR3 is CASLTGTVNTEAFF. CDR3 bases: TGTGCCAGCTTAACCGGGACAGTGAACACTGAAGCTTTCTTT.

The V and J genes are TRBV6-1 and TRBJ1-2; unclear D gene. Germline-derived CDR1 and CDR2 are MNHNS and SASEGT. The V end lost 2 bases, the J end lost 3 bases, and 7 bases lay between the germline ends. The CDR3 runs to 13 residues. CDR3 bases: TGTGCCAGCAGTGAACCGGGCCACTATGGCTACACCTTC. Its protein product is CASSEPGHYGYTF.

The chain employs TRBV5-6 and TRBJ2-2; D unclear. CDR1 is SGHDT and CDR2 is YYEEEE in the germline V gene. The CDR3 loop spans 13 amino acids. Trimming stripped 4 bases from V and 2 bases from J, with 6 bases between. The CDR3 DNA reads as TGTGCCAGCAGCCAAGGCAACACCGGGGAGCTGTTTTTT. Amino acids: CASSQGNTGELFF.

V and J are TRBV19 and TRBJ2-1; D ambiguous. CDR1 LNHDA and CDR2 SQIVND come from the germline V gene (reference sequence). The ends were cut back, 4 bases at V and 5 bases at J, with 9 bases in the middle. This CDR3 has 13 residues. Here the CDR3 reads CASSKRQDNEQFF. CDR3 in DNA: TGTGCCAGTAGTAAGAGACAAGACAATGAGCAGTTCTTC.

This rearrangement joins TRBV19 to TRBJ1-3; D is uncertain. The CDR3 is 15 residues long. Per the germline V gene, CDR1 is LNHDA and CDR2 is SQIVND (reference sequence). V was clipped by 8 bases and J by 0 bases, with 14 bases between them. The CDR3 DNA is TGTGCCAGTTCGATCCTGCACACCTCTGGAAACACCATATATTTT. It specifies CASSILHTSGNTIYF.

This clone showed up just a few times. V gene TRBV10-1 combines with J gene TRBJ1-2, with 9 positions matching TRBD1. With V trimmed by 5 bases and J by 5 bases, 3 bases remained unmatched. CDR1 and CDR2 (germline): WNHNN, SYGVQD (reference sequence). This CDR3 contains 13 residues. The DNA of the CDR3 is TGCGCCAGCAGTCCCGGGACAGGGTATGGCTACACCTTC. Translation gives CASSPGTGYGYTF.

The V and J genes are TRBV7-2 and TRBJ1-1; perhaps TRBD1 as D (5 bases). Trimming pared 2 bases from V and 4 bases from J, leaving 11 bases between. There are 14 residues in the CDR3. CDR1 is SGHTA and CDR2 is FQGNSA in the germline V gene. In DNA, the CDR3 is TGTGCCAGCAGCTTAAATTCGAGGGGCACTGAAGCTTTCTTT. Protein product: CASSLNSRGTEAFF.

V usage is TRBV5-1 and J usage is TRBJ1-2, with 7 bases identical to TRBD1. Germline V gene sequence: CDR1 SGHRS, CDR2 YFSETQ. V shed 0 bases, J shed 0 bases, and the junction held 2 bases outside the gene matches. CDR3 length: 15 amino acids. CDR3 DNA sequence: TGCGCCAGCAGCTTGGGGGACAGTTCTAACTATGGCTACACCTTC. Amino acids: CASSLGDSSNYGYTF.

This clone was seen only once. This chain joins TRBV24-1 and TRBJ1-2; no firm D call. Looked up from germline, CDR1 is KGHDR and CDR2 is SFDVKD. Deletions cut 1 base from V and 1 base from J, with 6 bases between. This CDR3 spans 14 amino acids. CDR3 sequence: CATSDFTVNYGYTF. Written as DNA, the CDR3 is TGTGCCACCAGTGATTTTACCGTTAACTATGGCTACACCTTC.

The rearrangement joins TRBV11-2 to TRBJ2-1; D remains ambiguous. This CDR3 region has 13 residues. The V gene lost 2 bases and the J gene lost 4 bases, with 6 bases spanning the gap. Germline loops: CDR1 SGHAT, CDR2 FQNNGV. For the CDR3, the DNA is TGTGCCAGCAGCTTAATAGGGTACAATGAGCAGTTCTTC. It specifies CASSLIGYNEQFF. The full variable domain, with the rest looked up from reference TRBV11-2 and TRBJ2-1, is EAGVAQSPRYKIIEKRQSVAFWCNPISGHATLYWYQQILGQGPKLLIQFQNNGVVDDSQLPKDRFSAERLKGVDSTLKIQPAKLEDSAVYLCASSLIGYNEQFFGPGTRLTVL.

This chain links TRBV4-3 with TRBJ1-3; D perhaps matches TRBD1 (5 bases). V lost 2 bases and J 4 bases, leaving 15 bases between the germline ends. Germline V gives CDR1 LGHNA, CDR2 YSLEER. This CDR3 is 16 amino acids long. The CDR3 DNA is TGCGCCAGCAGCCAAAAGGGAGGGGAGCCGGGAAACACCATATATTTT. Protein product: CASSQKGGEPGNTIYF.

Here the CDR3 reads CSANGRTEAFF. CDR3 sequence (DNA): TGCAGTGCCAACGGGCGTACTGAAGCTTTCTTT. The chain links TRBV20-1 to TRBJ1-1, with no clear D. The V and J ends lost 6 bases and 5 bases respectively, with 10 bases between them. The germline gives CDR1 DFQATT, CDR2 SNEGSKA (reference sequence). The CDR3 length is 11 residues.

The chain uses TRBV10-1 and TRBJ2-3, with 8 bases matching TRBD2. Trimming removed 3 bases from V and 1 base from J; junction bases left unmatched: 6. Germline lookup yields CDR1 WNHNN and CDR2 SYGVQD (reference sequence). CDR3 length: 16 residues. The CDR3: CASSELRRGGTDTQYF. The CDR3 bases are TGCGCCAGCAGTGAATTGAGGCGGGGGGGCACAGATACGCAGTATTTT.

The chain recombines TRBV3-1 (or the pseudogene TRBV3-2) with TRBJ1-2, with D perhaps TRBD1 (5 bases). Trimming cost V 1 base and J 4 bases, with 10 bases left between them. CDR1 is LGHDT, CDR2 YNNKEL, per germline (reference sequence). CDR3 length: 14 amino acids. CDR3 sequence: CASSQAKGRYGYTF. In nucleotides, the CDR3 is TGTGCCAGCAGCCAAGCGAAGGGGCGCTATGGCTACACCTTC.

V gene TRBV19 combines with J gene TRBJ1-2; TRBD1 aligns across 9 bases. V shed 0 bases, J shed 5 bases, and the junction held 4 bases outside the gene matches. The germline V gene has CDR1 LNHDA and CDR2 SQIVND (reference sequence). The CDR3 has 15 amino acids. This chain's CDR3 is CASSIDIQGAYGYTF. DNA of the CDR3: TGTGCCAGTAGTATAGACATACAGGGGGCGTATGGCTACACCTTC.

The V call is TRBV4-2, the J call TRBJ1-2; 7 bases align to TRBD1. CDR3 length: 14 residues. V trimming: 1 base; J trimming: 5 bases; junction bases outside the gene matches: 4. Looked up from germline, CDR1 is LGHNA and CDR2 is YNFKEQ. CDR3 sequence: CASSQVGTAYGYTF. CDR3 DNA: TGTGCCAGCAGCCAAGTGGGGACAGCATATGGCTACACCTTC.

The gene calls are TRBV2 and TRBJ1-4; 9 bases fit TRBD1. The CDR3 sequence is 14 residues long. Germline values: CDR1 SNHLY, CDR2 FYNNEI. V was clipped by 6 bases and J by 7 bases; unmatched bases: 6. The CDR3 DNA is TGTGCCAGCAGGTCCGGGACAGGGAGTGAAAAACTGTTTTTT. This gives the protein CASRSGTGSEKLFF.

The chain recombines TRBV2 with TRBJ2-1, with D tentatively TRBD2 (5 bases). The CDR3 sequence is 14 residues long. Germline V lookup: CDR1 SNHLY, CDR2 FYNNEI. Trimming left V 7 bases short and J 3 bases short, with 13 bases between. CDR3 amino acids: CASTRYRDYNEQFF. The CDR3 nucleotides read TGTGCCAGCACTCGATACCGGGACTACAATGAGCAGTTCTTC.